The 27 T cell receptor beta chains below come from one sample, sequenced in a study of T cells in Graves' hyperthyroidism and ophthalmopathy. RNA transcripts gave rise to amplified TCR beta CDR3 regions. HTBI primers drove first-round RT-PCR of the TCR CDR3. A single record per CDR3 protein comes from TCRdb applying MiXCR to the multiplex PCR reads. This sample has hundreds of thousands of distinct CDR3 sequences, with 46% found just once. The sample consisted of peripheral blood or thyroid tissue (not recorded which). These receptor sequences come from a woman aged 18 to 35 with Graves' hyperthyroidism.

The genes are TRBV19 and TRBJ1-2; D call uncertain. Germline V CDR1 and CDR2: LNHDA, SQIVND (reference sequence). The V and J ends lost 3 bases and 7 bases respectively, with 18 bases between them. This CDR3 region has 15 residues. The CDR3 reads CASSIQALTSGGYTF. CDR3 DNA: TGTGCCAGTAGTATCCAGGCATTGACCTCGGGTGGCTACACCTTC.

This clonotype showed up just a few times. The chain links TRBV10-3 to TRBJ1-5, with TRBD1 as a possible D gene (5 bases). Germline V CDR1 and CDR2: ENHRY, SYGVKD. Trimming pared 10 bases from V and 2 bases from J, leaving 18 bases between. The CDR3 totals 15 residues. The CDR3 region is CASSIQDGGNQPQHF. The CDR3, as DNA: TGTGCCAGCAGCATACAGGACGGCGGCAATCAGCCCCAGCATTTT.

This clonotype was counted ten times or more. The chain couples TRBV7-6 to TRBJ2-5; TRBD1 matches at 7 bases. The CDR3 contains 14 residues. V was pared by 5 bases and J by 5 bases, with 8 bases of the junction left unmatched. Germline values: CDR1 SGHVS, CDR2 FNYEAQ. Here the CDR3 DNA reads TGTGCCAGCAGCCCCGGGACCAGGGGGGAGACCCAGTACTTC. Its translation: CASSPGTRGETQYF.

In nucleotides, the CDR3 is TGTGCCACCAGCAGGACGGGACAGGGCTACGAGCAGTACTTC. It translates to CATSRTGQGYEQYF. The genes are TRBV15 and TRBJ2-7; 9 bases align to TRBD1. V trimming: 3 bases; J trimming: 3 bases; junction bases outside the gene matches: 3. CDR3 size: 14 residues. CDR1 is LNHNV, CDR2 YYDKDF, per germline (reference sequence).

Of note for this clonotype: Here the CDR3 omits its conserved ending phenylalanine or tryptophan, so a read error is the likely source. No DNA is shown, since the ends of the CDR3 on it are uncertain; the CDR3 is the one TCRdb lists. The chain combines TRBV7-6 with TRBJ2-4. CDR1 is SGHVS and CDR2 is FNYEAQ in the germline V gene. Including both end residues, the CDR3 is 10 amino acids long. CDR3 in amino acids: CASSSPIRYS.

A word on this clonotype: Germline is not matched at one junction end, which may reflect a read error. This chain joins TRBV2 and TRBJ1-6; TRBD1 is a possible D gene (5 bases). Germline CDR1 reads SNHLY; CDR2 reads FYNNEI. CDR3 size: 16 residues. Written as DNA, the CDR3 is TGTGCCAGCAGTCTACACTCGGGGGAAGGCAATTCACCCCCCCACTTT. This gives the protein CASSLHSGEGNSPPHF.

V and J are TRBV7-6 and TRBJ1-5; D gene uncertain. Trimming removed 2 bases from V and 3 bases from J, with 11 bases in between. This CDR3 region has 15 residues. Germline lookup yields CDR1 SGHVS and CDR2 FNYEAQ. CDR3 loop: CASSLSDSHNQPQHF. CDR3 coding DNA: TGTGCCAGCAGCTTATCGGATAGCCACAATCAGCCCCAGCATTTT.

DNA for the CDR3: TGTGCCAGCAGCCCCTCTAGCGGGCCCTACGAGCAGTACTTC. Translating it yields CASSPSSGPYEQYF. The V and J genes are TRBV7-9 and TRBJ2-7, with 8 positions matching TRBD2. J gave up 2 bases and V 5 bases, and 5 bases lay outside the gene matches. The CDR3 spans 14 residues. The germline gives CDR1 SEHNR, CDR2 FQNEAQ (reference sequence). The full variable domain, its missing parts supplied by reference TRBV7-9 and TRBJ2-7, is DTGVSQNPRHKITKRGQNVTFRCDPISEHNRLYWYRQTLGQGPEFLTYFQNEAQLEKSRLLSDRFSAERPKGSFSTLEIQRTEQGDSAMYLCASSPSSGPYEQYFGPGTRLTVT.

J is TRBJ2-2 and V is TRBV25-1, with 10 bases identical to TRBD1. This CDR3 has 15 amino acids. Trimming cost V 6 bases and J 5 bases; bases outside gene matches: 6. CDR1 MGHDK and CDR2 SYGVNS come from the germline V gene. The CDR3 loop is CASSETGGATGELFF. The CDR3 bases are TGTGCCAGCAGCGAGACAGGGGGCGCAACCGGGGAGCTGTTTTTT. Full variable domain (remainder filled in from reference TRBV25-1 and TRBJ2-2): EADIYQTPRYLVIGTGKKITLECSQTMGHDKMYWYQQDPGMELHLIHYSYGVNSTEKGDLSSESTVSRIRTEHFPLTLESARPSHTSQYLCASSETGGATGELFFGEGSRLTVL.

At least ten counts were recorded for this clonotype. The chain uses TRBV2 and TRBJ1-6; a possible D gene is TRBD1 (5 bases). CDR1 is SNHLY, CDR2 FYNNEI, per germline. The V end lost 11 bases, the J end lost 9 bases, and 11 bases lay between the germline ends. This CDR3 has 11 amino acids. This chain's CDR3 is CASRGGSPLHF. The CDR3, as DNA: TGTGCCTCTCGGGGGGGTTCACCCCTCCACTTT.

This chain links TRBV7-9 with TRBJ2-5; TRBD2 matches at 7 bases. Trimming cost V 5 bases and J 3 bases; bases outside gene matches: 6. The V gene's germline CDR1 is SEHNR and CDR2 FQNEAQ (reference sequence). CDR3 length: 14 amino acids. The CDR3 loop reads CASSSGTAEETQYF. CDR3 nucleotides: TGTGCCAGCAGCAGCGGGACGGCCGAAGAGACCCAGTACTTC.

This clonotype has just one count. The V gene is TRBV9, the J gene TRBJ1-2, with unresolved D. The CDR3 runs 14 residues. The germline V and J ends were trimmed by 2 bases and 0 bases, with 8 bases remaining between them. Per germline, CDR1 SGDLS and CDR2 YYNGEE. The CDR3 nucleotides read TGTGCCAGCAGCGTCGGATCTACTAACTATGGCTACACCTTC. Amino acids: CASSVGSTNYGYTF.

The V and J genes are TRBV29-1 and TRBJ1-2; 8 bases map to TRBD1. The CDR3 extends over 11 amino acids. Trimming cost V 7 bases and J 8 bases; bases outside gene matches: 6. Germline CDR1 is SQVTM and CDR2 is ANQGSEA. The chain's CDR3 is CSGGQGGGYTF. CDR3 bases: TGCAGCGGAGGACAGGGCGGCGGCTACACCTTC.

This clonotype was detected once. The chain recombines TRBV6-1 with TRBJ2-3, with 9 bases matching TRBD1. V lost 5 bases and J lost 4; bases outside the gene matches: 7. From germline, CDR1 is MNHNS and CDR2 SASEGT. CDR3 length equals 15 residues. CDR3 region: CASSSRDRVADTQYF. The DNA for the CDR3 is TGTGCCAGCAGTAGTCGGGACAGGGTCGCAGATACGCAGTATTTT.

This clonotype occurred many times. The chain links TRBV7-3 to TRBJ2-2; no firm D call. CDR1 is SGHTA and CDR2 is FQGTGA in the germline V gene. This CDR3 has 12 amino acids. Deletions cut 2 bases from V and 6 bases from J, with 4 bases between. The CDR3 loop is CASSLRSGELFF. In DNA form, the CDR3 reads TGTGCCAGCAGCTTACGGTCCGGGGAGCTGTTTTTT. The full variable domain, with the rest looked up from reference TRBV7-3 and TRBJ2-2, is GAGVSQTPSNKVTEKGKYVELRCDPISGHTALYWYRQSLGQGPEFLIYFQGTGAADDSGLPNDRFFAVRPEGSVSTLKIQRTERGDSAVYLCASSLRSGELFFGEGSRLTVL.

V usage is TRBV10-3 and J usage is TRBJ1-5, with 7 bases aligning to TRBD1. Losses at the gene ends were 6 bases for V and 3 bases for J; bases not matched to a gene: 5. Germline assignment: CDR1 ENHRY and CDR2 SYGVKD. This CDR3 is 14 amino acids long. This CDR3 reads CAISKGGFNQPQHF. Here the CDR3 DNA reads TGTGCCATCAGCAAAGGGGGCTTCAATCAGCCCCAGCATTTT.

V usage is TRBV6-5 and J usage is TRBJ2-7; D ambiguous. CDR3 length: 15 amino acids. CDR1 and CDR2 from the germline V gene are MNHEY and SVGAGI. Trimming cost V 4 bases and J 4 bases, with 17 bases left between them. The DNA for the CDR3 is TGTGCCAGCAGTTCCTACGCGGATACCCTATACGAGCAGTACTTC. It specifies CASSSYADTLYEQYF.

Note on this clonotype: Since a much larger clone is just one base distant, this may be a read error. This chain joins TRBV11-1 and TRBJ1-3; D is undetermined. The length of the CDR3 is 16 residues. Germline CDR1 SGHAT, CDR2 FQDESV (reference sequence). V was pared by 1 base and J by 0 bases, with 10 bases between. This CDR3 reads CASSLVGRTSGNTIYF. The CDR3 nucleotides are TGTGCCAGCAGCTTAGTGGGCAGGACCTCTGGAAACACCATATATTTT. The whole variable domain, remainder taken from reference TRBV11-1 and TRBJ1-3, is EAEVAQSPRYKITEKSQAVAFWCDPISGHATLYWYRQILGQGPELLVQFQDESVVDDSQLPKDRFSAERLKGVDSTLKIQPAELGDSAMYLCASSLVGRTSGNTIYFGEGSWLTVV.

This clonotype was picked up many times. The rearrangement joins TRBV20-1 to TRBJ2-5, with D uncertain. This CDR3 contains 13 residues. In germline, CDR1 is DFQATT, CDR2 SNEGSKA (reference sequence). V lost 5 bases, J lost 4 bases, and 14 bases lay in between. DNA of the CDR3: TGCAGTGCTCCGGAGCGTGCGATAGAGACCCAGTACTTC. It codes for CSAPERAIETQYF.

CDR3 nucleotides: TGTGCCATCAGCGTAACCTACGAGCAGTACTTC. Its protein is CAISVTYEQYF. The V and J genes are TRBV10-3 and TRBJ2-7; D gene uncertain. Germline values: CDR1 ENHRY, CDR2 SYGVKD. V lost 6 bases and J lost 2, with 5 bases in between. The CDR3 is 11 residues long.

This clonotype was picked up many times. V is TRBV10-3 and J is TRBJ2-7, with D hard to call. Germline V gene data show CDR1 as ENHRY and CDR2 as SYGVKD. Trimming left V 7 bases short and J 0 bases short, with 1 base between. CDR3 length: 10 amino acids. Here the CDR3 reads CAINSYEQYF. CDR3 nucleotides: TGTGCCATCAACTCCTACGAGCAGTACTTC.

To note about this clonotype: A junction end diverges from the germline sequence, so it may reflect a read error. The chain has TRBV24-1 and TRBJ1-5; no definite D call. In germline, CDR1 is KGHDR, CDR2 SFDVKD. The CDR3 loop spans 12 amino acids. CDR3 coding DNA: TGTCCCACGGGCACCAGCAATCAGCCCCAGCATTTT. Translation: CPTGTSNQPQHF.

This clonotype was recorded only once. The CDR3 nucleotides read TGTGCCAGCTTATTCGTCTCCTACGAGCAGTACTTC. Encoded protein: CASLFVSYEQYF. The chain links TRBV2 to TRBJ2-7, with D unresolved. Germline lookup yields CDR1 SNHLY and CDR2 FYNNEI. Trimming took 8 bases from V and 0 from J, leaving 8 bases between them. CDR3 size: 12 residues.

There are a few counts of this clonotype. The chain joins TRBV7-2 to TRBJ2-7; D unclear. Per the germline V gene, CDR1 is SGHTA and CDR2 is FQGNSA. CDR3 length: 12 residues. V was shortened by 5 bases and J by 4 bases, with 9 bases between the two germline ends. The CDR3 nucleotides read TGTGCCAGCAGCCAAGTTCAGTACGAGCAGTACTTC. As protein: CASSQVQYEQYF. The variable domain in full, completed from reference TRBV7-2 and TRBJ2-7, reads GAGVSQSPSNKVTEKGKDVELRCDPISGHTALYWYRQSLGQGLEFLIYFQGNSAPDKSGLPSDRFSAERTGGSVSTLTIQRTQQEDSAVYLCASSQVQYEQYFGPGTRLTVT.

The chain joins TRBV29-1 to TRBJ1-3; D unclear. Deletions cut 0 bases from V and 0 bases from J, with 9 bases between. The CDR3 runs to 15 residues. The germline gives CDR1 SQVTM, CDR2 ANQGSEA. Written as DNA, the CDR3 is TGCAGCGTTGAAGATGAACGGGTCTCTGGAAACACCATATATTTT. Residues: CSVEDERVSGNTIYF.

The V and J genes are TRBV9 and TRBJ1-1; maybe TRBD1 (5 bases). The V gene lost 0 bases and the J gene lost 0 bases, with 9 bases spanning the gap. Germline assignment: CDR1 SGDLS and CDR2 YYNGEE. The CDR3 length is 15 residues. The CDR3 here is CASSVGLDMNTEAFF. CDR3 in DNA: TGTGCCAGCAGCGTAGGTCTGGACATGAACACTGAAGCTTTCTTT.

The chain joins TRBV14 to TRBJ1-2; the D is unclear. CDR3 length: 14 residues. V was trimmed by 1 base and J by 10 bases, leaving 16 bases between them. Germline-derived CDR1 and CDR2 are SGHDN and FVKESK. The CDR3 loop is CASSQGFGGVDYTF. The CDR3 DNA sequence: TGTGCCAGCAGCCAAGGGTTCGGCGGCGTCGACTACACCTTC.